This T cell receptor (beta chain) was identified during a study of T cell changes during pregnancy in multiple sclerosis. Assay used: immunoSEQ multiplex PCR; TCRdb lists only in-frame clones, some missing. This sample has 45,000 or so clones; under 95% occur once, and the top ten carry 2.5% to 3%. The trim removed 6 bases at V and 1 base at J, leaving 6 bases unmatched. Germline values: CDR1 MNHEY, CDR2 SMNVEV (reference sequence). This CDR3 has 15 amino acids. The sequence came from a female donor with multiple sclerosis, enrolled in a pregnancy study. The chain recombines TRBV27 with TRBJ2-7; TRBD2 agrees at 10 bases. The input for sequencing was CD8+ T cells from peripheral blood mononuclear cells, taken in the second trimester of pregnancy. Here the CDR3 reads CASRSLAGRSYEQYF. In DNA form, the CDR3 reads TGTGCCAGCAGGTCACTAGCGGGGAGGTCCTACGAGCAGTACTTC.